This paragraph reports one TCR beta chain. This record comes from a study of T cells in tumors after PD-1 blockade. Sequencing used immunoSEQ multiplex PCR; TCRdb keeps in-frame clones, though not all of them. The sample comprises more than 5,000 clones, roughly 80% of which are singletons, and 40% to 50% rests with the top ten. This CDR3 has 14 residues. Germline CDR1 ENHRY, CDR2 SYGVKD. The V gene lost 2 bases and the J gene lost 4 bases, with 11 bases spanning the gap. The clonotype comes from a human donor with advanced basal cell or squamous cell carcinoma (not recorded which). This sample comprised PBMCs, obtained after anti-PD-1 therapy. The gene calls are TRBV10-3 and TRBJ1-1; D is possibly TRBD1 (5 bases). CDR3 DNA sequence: TGTGCCATCAGTGAGGACAGTGTGGGCACTGAAGCTTTCTTT. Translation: CAISEDSVGTEAFF.